This is a list of T cell receptor beta chains from one sample in a study of response to subunit inactivated influenza vaccine. MiXCR, applied by TCRdb to the RT-PCR reads, yields one record per CDR3 protein. The sample shows about 700,000 distinct CDR3 sequences, 14% of them seen only once. Sequenced here: PBMCs from blood, sampled roughly 2 weeks before vaccination. Receptor source: a man aged 45-65 years who received an inactivated influenza vaccine. The CDR3 runs from the conserved cysteine through the conserved F or W. D genes are given only for firm matches. The size of a clone is reported for some rows only, either as once, few or many, or as a class for expanded clones.

clone size: few
V gene: TRBV11-2
CDR3 length: 15
D gene: NA
J gene: TRBJ1-6
CDR3 protein: CASNRNGGVGSPLHF
CDR3 DNA: TGTGCCAGCAACCGAAATGGCGGGGTAGGATCACCCCTCCACTTT

clone size: many
V gene: TRBV4-3
CDR3 length: 13
D gene: TRBD2
J gene: TRBJ2-3
CDR3 protein: CASSQTSADTQYF
CDR3 DNA: TGCGCCAGCAGCCAAACTAGCGCAGATACGCAGTATTTT

clone size: few
V gene: TRBV14
CDR3 length: 14
D gene: NA
J gene: TRBJ2-7
CDR3 protein: CASSDSGGSYEQYF
CDR3 DNA: TGTGCCAGCAGCGATAGCGGAGGCAGCTACGAGCAGTACTTC

clone size: few
V gene: TRBV7-2
CDR3 length: 14
D gene: NA
J gene: TRBJ2-1
CDR3 protein: CASSPAWTTNEQFF
CDR3 DNA: TGTGCCAGCAGCCCTGCTTGGACCACAAATGAGCAGTTCTTC

clone size: few
V gene: TRBV30
CDR3 length: 13
D gene: NA
J gene: TRBJ1-2
CDR3 protein: CAWSGGRNYGYTF
CDR3 DNA: TGTGCCTGGAGTGGTGGCAGGAACTATGGCTACACCTTC

clone size: few
V gene: TRBV12-3/TRBV12-4
CDR3 length: 16
D gene: TRBD1
J gene: TRBJ1-6
CDR3 protein: CASSRLLGQVNSPLHF
CDR3 DNA: TGTGCCAGCAGCCGATTACTGGGACAGGTTAATTCACCCCTCCACTTT

clone size: NA
V gene: TRBV21-1
CDR3 length: 17
D gene: NA
J gene: TRBJ2-7
CDR3 protein: CASSCYGSIKMGYEQYF
CDR3 DNA: TGTGCCAGCAGCTGTTATGGGAGCATAAAAATGGGGTACGAGCAGTACTTC

clone size: NA
V gene: TRBV7-6
CDR3 length: 14
D gene: NA
J gene: TRBJ2-1
CDR3 protein: CASRPRVGNNEQFF
CDR3 DNA: TGTGCCAGCAGACCCAGAGTAGGTAACAATGAGCAGTTCTTC

clone size: many
V gene: TRBV5-1
CDR3 length: 16
D gene: TRBD2
J gene: TRBJ2-3
CDR3 protein: CASRTGTSGTTDTQYF
CDR3 DNA: TGCGCCAGCAGGACGGGGACTAGCGGGACCACAGATACGCAGTATTTT

clone size: few
V gene: TRBV15
CDR3 length: 13
D gene: NA
J gene: TRBJ2-7
CDR3 protein: CATSKDSYYEQYF
CDR3 DNA: TGTGCCACCAGCAAGGACAGCTACTACGAGCAGTACTTC

clone size: many
V gene: TRBV5-1
CDR3 length: 15
D gene: TRBD1
J gene: TRBJ1-5
CDR3 protein: CASSLEGATGQPQHF
CDR3 DNA: TGCGCCAGCAGCTTAGAGGGGGCGACTGGACAGCCCCAGCATTTT

clone size: few
V gene: TRBV4-3
CDR3 length: 16
D gene: NA
J gene: TRBJ2-1
CDR3 protein: CASSPERAYSYNEQFF
CDR3 DNA: TGCGCCAGCAGCCCGGAGCGGGCCTACTCCTACAATGAGCAGTTCTTC

clone size: many
V gene: TRBV7-2
CDR3 length: 13
D gene: NA
J gene: TRBJ2-7
CDR3 protein: CASSLALQYEQYF
CDR3 DNA: TGTGCCAGCAGCTTAGCGTTGCAATACGAGCAGTACTTC

clone size: few
V gene: TRBV29-1
CDR3 length: 12
D gene: NA
J gene: TRBJ2-5
CDR3 protein: CSVEQGRETQYF
CDR3 DNA: TGCAGCGTTGAACAGGGGCGAGAGACCCAGTACTTC

clone size: NA
V gene: TRBV7-9
CDR3 length: 10
D gene: NA
J gene: TRBJ2-1
CDR3 protein: CAILQNEQFF
CDR3 DNA: TGTGCCATCCTTCAAAATGAGCAGTTCTTC

clone size: NA
V gene: TRBV30
CDR3 length: 13
D gene: NA
J gene: TRBJ1-1
CDR3 protein: CAWSRALHTEAFF
CDR3 DNA: TGTGCCTGGAGTAGGGCCCTCCACACTGAAGCTTTCTTT

clone size: many
V gene: TRBV15
CDR3 length: 15
D gene: NA
J gene: TRBJ1-5
CDR3 protein: CATSRVQGINQPQHF
CDR3 DNA: TGTGCCACCAGCAGAGTGCAGGGGATTAATCAGCCCCAGCATTTT

clone size: many
V gene: TRBV6-2/TRBV6-3
CDR3 length: 14
D gene: NA
J gene: TRBJ2-2
CDR3 protein: CASEWGGASGELFF
CDR3 DNA: TGTGCCAGCGAGTGGGGGGGCGCGTCCGGGGAGCTGTTTTTT

clone size: NA
V gene: TRBV7-9
CDR3 length: 15
D gene: TRBD1
J gene: TRBJ1-1
CDR3 protein: CASSLIRTGNTEAFF
CDR3 DNA: TGTGCCAGCAGCTTGATTAGGACAGGGAATACTGAAGCTTTCTTT

clone size: NA
V gene: TRBV7-3
CDR3 length: 12
D gene: NA
J gene: TRBJ2-1
CDR3 protein: CASSLLGHEQFF
CDR3 DNA: TGTGCCAGCAGCTTACTGGGGCATGAGCAGTTCTTC

clone size: few
V gene: TRBV12-3/TRBV12-4
CDR3 length: 17
D gene: NA
J gene: TRBJ1-5
CDR3 protein: CASTIRKGAIANQPQHF
CDR3 DNA: TGTGCCAGCACCATCAGGAAAGGGGCCATTGCCAATCAGCCCCAGCATTTT

clone size: NA
V gene: TRBV4-3
CDR3 length: 16
D gene: TRBD1
J gene: TRBJ1-4
CDR3 protein: CASSQDIGGGGEKLFF
CDR3 DNA: TGCGCCAGCAGCCAAGATATTGGAGGGGGCGGTGAAAAACTGTTTTTT

clone size: few
V gene: TRBV15
CDR3 length: 14
D gene: NA
J gene: TRBJ2-5
CDR3 protein: CATSRELVLETQYF
CDR3 DNA: TGTGCCACCAGCAGAGAGCTCGTTTTAGAGACCCAGTACTTC

clone size: few
V gene: TRBV14
CDR3 length: 15
D gene: TRBD1
J gene: TRBJ2-4
CDR3 protein: CASSLAGTGASIQYF
CDR3 DNA: TGTGCCAGCAGCCTCGCCGGGACAGGAGCGTCCATTCAGTACTTC

clone size: many
V gene: TRBV10-3
CDR3 length: 14
D gene: TRBD1
J gene: TRBJ1-2
CDR3 protein: CAIRRTGGPYGYTF
CDR3 DNA: TGTGCCATCAGGAGGACAGGGGGCCCGTATGGCTACACCTTC

clone size: NA
V gene: TRBV20-1
CDR3 length: 12
D gene: NA
J gene: TRBJ1-4
CDR3 protein: CSASRLNEKLFF
CDR3 DNA: TGCAGTGCTAGTAGACTTAATGAAAAACTGTTTTTT

clone size: many
V gene: TRBV7-2
CDR3 length: 12
D gene: NA
J gene: TRBJ2-1
CDR3 protein: CASHRGGYEQFF
CDR3 DNA: TGTGCCAGCCATCGAGGAGGTTATGAGCAGTTCTTC

clone size: NA
V gene: TRBV6-5
CDR3 length: 17
D gene: NA
J gene: TRBJ2-1
CDR3 protein: CASSYFRMGGPYNEQFF
CDR3 DNA: TGTGCCAGCAGTTACTTCCGAATGGGGGGGCCATACAATGAGCAGTTCTTC

clone size: NA
V gene: TRBV27
CDR3 length: 15
D gene: NA
J gene: TRBJ2-5
CDR3 protein: CASSLSYRLQETQYF
CDR3 DNA: TGTGCCAGCAGTTTATCATATCGGTTACAAGAGACCCAGTACTTC

clone size: few
V gene: TRBV4-1
CDR3 length: 15
D gene: NA
J gene: TRBJ2-7
CDR3 protein: CASSQVGGDTYEQYF
CDR3 DNA: TGCGCCAGCAGCCAAGTGGGTGGGGACACCTACGAGCAGTACTTC

clone size: many
V gene: TRBV12-3/TRBV12-4
CDR3 length: 14
D gene: NA
J gene: TRBJ2-7
CDR3 protein: CASSLQGSLYEQYF
CDR3 DNA: TGTGCCAGCAGTTTACAGGGGAGCCTCTACGAGCAGTACTTC

clone size: NA
V gene: TRBV30
CDR3 length: 15
D gene: TRBD1
J gene: TRBJ1-5
CDR3 protein: CAWSESGGWGQPQHF
CDR3 DNA: TGTGCCTGGAGTGAGTCAGGGGGTTGGGGACAGCCCCAGCATTTT

clone size: NA
V gene: TRBV9
CDR3 length: 13
D gene: NA
J gene: TRBJ2-7
CDR3 protein: CASSVGPGREQYF
CDR3 DNA: TGTGCCAGCAGCGTAGGGCCAGGTAGAGAGCAGTACTTC

clone size: NA
V gene: TRBV6-1
CDR3 length: 14
D gene: NA
J gene: TRBJ2-7
CDR3 protein: CASSLAQAGNEQYF
CDR3 DNA: TGTGCCAGCAGCCTGGCACAGGCGGGGAACGAGCAGTACTTC

clone size: NA
V gene: TRBV20-1
CDR3 length: 14
D gene: NA
J gene: TRBJ2-2
CDR3 protein: CSARAGSGTGELFF
CDR3 DNA: TGCAGTGCTAGGGCGGGAAGCGGCACCGGGGAGCTGTTTTTT

clone size: NA
V gene: TRBV7-8
CDR3 length: 15
D gene: TRBD1
J gene: TRBJ2-7
CDR3 protein: CASSSRHRGLDEQYF
CDR3 DNA: TGTGCCAGCAGCTCCAGACACAGGGGGCTGGACGAGCAGTACTTC

clone size: few
V gene: TRBV11-2
CDR3 length: 17
D gene: NA
J gene: TRBJ2-1
CDR3 protein: CASSLDRDIWSYNEQFF
CDR3 DNA: TGTGCCAGCAGCTTAGATAGGGACATCTGGTCCTACAATGAGCAGTTCTTC

clone size: few
V gene: TRBV12-3/TRBV12-4
CDR3 length: 14
D gene: NA
J gene: TRBJ1-6
CDR3 protein: CASSLTPRNSPLHF
CDR3 DNA: TGTGCCAGCAGTTTAACTCCTCGAAATTCACCCCTCCACTTT

clone size: few
V gene: TRBV7-2
CDR3 length: 15
D gene: TRBD1
J gene: TRBJ2-1
CDR3 protein: CASRAPGQGSNEQFF
CDR3 DNA: TGTGCCAGCAGAGCCCCGGGACAGGGGTCCAATGAGCAGTTCTTC

clone size: few
V gene: TRBV7-2
CDR3 length: 14
D gene: NA
J gene: TRBJ1-2
CDR3 protein: CASSLGGDNNGYTF
CDR3 DNA: TGTGCCAGCAGCTTAGGGGGGGACAATAATGGCTACACCTTC